This TCR beta chain was recorded in a study of identical twins. Study-level results: Out-of-frame beta chain sequences displayed weaker excess sharing between twins.

This clonotype was seen many times. What it binds is not known. Donors were all healthy Caucasians. V lost 6 bases to trimming and J lost 5 bases, with 14 bases between them. This CDR3 contains 15 residues. The germline CDR1 and CDR2 sequences are ENHRY and SYGVKD. TCRdb passed the 5' RACE reads through MiXCR, listing each CDR3 protein once. The sample lists 1.5 million to 2 million distinct CDR3 sequences, more than 30% occurring once. The chain uses TRBV10-3 and TRBJ1-6, with D possibly TRBD1 on 6 matching bases. The sequenced material came from cord blood. This receptor was taken from a newborn girl in good health. This CDR3 is CAIRSRQDNNSPLHF. CDR3 coding DNA: TGTGCCATCAGGTCTAGACAGGATAATAATTCACCCCTCCACTTT.